The following is a TCR beta chain sequence with its context. In the original workflow: It was from reference gene primer amplification that nucleated cell counts were estimated. TCRdb keeps only in-frame clones here, not all; method: immunoSEQ multiplex PCR. V and J calls and clone size are copied from that table; D and trimming were computed from the DNA. The data show fewer than 350,000 clones, 81% seen once. There are 17 residues in the CDR3. Germline trimming cut 3 bases from V and 2 bases from J; bases unmatched to any gene: 10. Germline V gives CDR1 SGHAT, CDR2 FQNNGV. The data are from a study of blood T cell repertoires in COVID-19. Study at large: COVID-19 samples, acute and convalescent, were from the United States, Italy and Spain. Sample material is recorded as cDNA or gDNA derived from T cells, B-cell-depleted T cells, or PBMCs.

The rearrangement links TRBV11-2 to TRBJ2-3; 8 bases are a match to TRBD2. The clonotype was recovered from a woman aged 55 to 70 with active or convalescent COVID-19. Sample: peripheral blood. The CDR3 loop is CASSFERGPQATDTQYF. CDR3 DNA: TGTGCCAGCAGCTTCGAGCGGGGGCCCCAAGCCACAGATACGCAGTATTTT.